The clone carrying this T cell receptor (beta chain) has a handful of counts. The data are from a study of blood T cell repertoires in COVID-19. Study details: Nucleic acid was either cDNA or gDNA, and it came from T cells, B-cell-depleted T cells, or PBMCs.

Losses at the gene ends were 5 bases for V and 10 bases for J; bases not matched to a gene: 6. CDR3 length: 12 residues. Germline CDR1 and CDR2: MNHNY and SVGAGI (reference sequence). Authors' methods: Quantification of nucleated cells was approximated via reference gene primer amplification. Sequencing was performed with immunoSEQ multiplex PCR; in TCRdb, only in-frame clones are kept and a portion is missing. V, J and clone size are those of that table, while D and trimming were read from the DNA. The profile covers some 290,000 clones, with less than 90% appearing a single time and roughly 12% taken by the ten largest.

The gene calls are TRBV6-6 and TRBJ1-1, with 8 bases that match TRBD1. The sequence was collected from a woman aged 30 to 39 with COVID-19, enrolled during active disease. The sample was peripheral blood. The CDR3 DNA follows: TGTGCCAGCAGTCGTATACAGGGGGTAGCTTTCTTT. It translates to CASSRIQGVAFF.